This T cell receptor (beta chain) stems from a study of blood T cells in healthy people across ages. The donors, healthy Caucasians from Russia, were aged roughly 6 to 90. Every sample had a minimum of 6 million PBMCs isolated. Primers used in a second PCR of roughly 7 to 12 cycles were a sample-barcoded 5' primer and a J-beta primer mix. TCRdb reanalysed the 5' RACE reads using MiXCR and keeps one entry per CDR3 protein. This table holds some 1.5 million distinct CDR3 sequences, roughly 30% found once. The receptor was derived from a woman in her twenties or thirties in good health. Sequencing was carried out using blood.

CDR3 nucleotides: TGCAGTGCTAGAGGGCATCGTAGCACAGATACGCAGTATTTT. This gives the protein CSARGHRSTDTQYF. V gene TRBV20-1 combines with J gene TRBJ2-3; D unresolved. The CDR3 has 14 residues. Looked up from germline, CDR1 is DFQATT and CDR2 is SNEGSKA (reference sequence). The V end lost 1 base, the J end lost 0 bases, and 8 bases lay between the germline ends.